One sample yielded the 21 T cell receptor beta chains listed below, sequenced in a study of blood T cell repertoires in COVID-19. Produced via immunoSEQ multiplex PCR; TCRdb's table is partial and in-frame only. The repertoire consists of approximately 92,000 clones, with about 82% occurring once and the leading ten covering almost 3.5%. Material for sequencing was peripheral blood. The receptor set was obtained from a man in his fifties or sixties with acute or convalescent COVID-19.

J is TRBJ2-5 and V is TRBV5-1; D ambiguous. In germline, CDR1 is SGHRS, CDR2 YFSETQ. The CDR3 length is 14 residues. V lost 4 bases and J 8 bases, leaving 18 bases between the germline ends. The CDR3 coding sequence is TGCGCCAGCAGCGCGCCTGAAGGTGGAGAAACCCAGTACTTC. Its protein is CASSAPEGGETQYF. Together with reference TRBV5-1 and TRBJ2-5, the CDR3 gives the full variable domain: KAGVTQTPRYLIKTRGQQVTLSCSPISGHRSVSWYQQTPGQGLQFLFEYFSETQRNKGNFPGRFSGRQFSNSRSEMNVSTLELGDSALYLCASSAPEGGETQYFGPGTRLLVL.

The rearrangement uses TRBV5-6 and TRBJ1-1; the match to TRBD1 covers 7 bases. Germline CDR1 and CDR2: SGHDT and YYEEEE. This CDR3 contains 15 residues. The V and J ends lost 4 bases and 1 base, in that order; junction bases with no gene match: 7. CDR3: CASSPIDRANTEAFF. CDR3 bases: TGTGCCAGCAGCCCGATCGACAGGGCGAACACTGAAGCTTTCTTT.

A word on this clone: An end of the junction differs from the germline gene, which may be a read error. This chain links TRBV7-3 with TRBJ2-3; 7 bases line up with TRBD2. Germline lookup yields CDR1 SGHTA and CDR2 FQGTGA. This CDR3 has 16 residues. The CDR3 DNA sequence: TGTGCCAGCAGCCTAACGTCTAGCGGAATCACAGATACGCAGTATTTT. It yields the protein CASSLTSSGITDTQYF. Looking up the rest from reference TRBV7-3 and TRBJ2-3 gives the full variable domain: GAGVSQTPSNKVTEKGKYVELRCDPISGHTALYWYRQSLGQGPEFLIYFQGTGAADDSGLPNDRFFAVRPEGSVSTLKIQRTERGDSAVYLCASSLTSSGITDTQYFGPGTRLTVL.

The chain carries TRBV5-8 and TRBJ2-1, with 10 bases aligning to TRBD2. Looked up from germline, CDR1 is SGHTS and CDR2 is YDEGEE. V shed 4 bases and J 4 bases; nucleotides not matched to a gene: 2. CDR3 length equals 14 residues. CDR3 protein: CASSSGRGYNEQFF. The CDR3 DNA reads TGTGCCAGCAGCAGCGGGAGGGGATACAATGAGCAGTTCTTC.

The chain combines TRBV14 with TRBJ2-7, with D hard to call. V dropped 5 bases and J dropped 2 bases, with 4 bases sitting between them. CDR1 SGHDN and CDR2 FVKESK come from the germline V gene. This CDR3 has 11 residues. The CDR3 spells CASSSTYEQYF. CDR3 bases: TGTGCCAGCAGCTCAACCTACGAGCAGTACTTC.

The chain is built from TRBV7-2 and TRBJ2-5; D is uncertain. Germline CDR1 reads SGHTA; CDR2 reads FQGNSA. CDR3 length: 14 residues. The germline V and J ends were trimmed by 2 bases and 4 bases, with 11 bases remaining between them. The CDR3 DNA is TGTGCCAGCAGCTTAACGGTAGCCCGAGAGACCCAGTACTTC. As protein: CASSLTVARETQYF.

This sequence joins TRBV3-1 (or the pseudogene TRBV3-2) and TRBJ1-1; D may be TRBD1 (5 bases). The V end lost 4 bases, the J end lost 13 bases, and 16 bases lay between the germline ends. The CDR3 is 12 residues long. The germline CDR1 and CDR2 sequences are LGHDT and YNNKEL (reference sequence). This CDR3 reads CASSPHPDSVFF. The CDR3 DNA is TGTGCCAGCAGCCCTCACCCTGACAGTGTTTTCTTT.

The chain links TRBV5-1 to TRBJ2-7; 8 bases are shared with TRBD2. The V and J ends lost 0 bases and 4 bases, in that order; junction bases with no gene match: 6. The CDR3 contains 15 residues. Germline V gene lookup returns CDR1 SGHRS and CDR2 YFSETQ. The CDR3 sequence: CASSLVLAGTYEQYF. The CDR3, as DNA: TGCGCCAGCAGCTTGGTTTTAGCGGGGACGTACGAGCAGTACTTC.

This chain connects TRBV5-1 to TRBJ2-2, with D tentatively TRBD1 (6 bases). The CDR3 sequence is 14 residues long. Germline loops: CDR1 SGHRS, CDR2 YFSETQ. V was pared by 0 bases and J by 7 bases, with 10 bases between. CDR3 in amino acids: CASSLGQAGGELFF. CDR3 DNA sequence: TGCGCCAGCAGCTTGGGACAGGCGGGCGGGGAGCTGTTTTTT.

The chain is built from TRBV4-2 and TRBJ2-1, with TRBD2 identical over 9 bases. V was pared by 2 bases and J by 5 bases, with 10 bases of the junction left unmatched. CDR1 and CDR2 from the germline V gene are LGHNA and YNFKEQ. CDR3 length: 17 amino acids. DNA of the CDR3: TGTGCCAGCAGCCAACCTATTAGCGGGAGTGGTAACAATGAGCAGTTCTTC. Translation: CASSQPISGSGNNEQFF.

This chain joins TRBV6-2 or TRBV6-3 and TRBJ2-7, with D possibly matching TRBD2 (5 bases). The CDR3 contains 12 residues. Germline CDR1 and CDR2: MNHEY and SVGEGT. Trimming shortened V by 4 bases and J by 7 bases, and 11 bases separated the two germline ends. In nucleotides, the CDR3 is TGTGCCAGCAGTTTAGTCCGGGGAGAGCAGTACTTC. Its translation is CASSLVRGEQYF.

The chain combines TRBV5-4 with TRBJ2-2; 9 bases line up with TRBD1. This CDR3 region has 12 residues. Germline CDR1 and CDR2: SGHNT and YYREEE (reference sequence). V dropped 0 bases and J dropped 15; count of bases not matched to a gene: 3. CDR3 bases: TGTGCCAGCAGCTTGGGGGGACAGGGTTTGTTTTTT. This codes for CASSLGGQGLFF.

CDR3 sequence (DNA): TGTGCCAGCAGTCTTCAGGTTGAAAATGAGCAGTTCTTC. Encoded protein: CASSLQVENEQFF. The V gene is TRBV28, the J gene TRBJ2-1; D remains unclear. From germline, CDR1 is MDHEN and CDR2 SYDVKM. V was clipped by 5 bases and J by 7 bases, with 12 bases between them. The CDR3 covers 13 residues.

V and J are TRBV7-2 and TRBJ2-1, with 13 bases identical to TRBD2. Trimming took 5 bases from V and 4 from J; bases not matched to a gene: 2. Germline V gene lookup returns CDR1 SGHTA and CDR2 FQGNSA. This CDR3 has 15 amino acids. This chain's CDR3 is CASSQGLAGYNEQFF. The DNA for the CDR3 is TGTGCCAGCAGCCAGGGACTAGCGGGATACAATGAGCAGTTCTTC.

This chain links TRBV7-2 with TRBJ1-2; 7 bases align to TRBD1. Germline V gene lookup returns CDR1 SGHTA and CDR2 FQGNSA. The CDR3 spans 16 residues. Trimming at V came to 6 bases and at J to 5 bases, leaving 15 bases not matched to a gene. The CDR3 reads CASSYHGGQSGYGYTF. For the CDR3, the DNA is TGTGCCAGCAGTTACCACGGGGGACAGTCAGGATATGGCTACACCTTC.

This rearrangement joins TRBV18 to TRBJ2-3; 10 positions agree with TRBD2. The trim removed 6 bases at V and 4 bases at J, leaving 7 bases unmatched. This CDR3 has 15 residues. The V gene's germline CDR1 is KGHSH and CDR2 LQKENI. The CDR3 DNA is TGTGCCAGCTCCCTACAGCGGGGGGGCCCAGATACGCAGTATTTT. Translation: CASSLQRGGPDTQYF.

The rearrangement uses TRBV19 and TRBJ1-2, with 8 bases aligning to TRBD1. This CDR3 contains 15 residues. V shed 5 bases, J shed 2 bases, and the junction held 7 bases outside the gene matches. Germline-derived CDR1 and CDR2 are LNHDA and SQIVND (reference sequence). CDR3 region: CASSFSGQGNYGYTF. In DNA, the CDR3 is TGTGCCAGTAGTTTCTCCGGACAGGGAAACTATGGCTACACCTTC.

The chain employs TRBV9 and TRBJ2-5; 9 bases align to TRBD2. CDR1 SGDLS and CDR2 YYNGEE come from the germline V gene. V lost 4 bases, J lost 5 bases, and 12 bases stayed unmatched. The CDR3 consists of 16 residues. The DNA of the CDR3 is TGTGCCAGCAGCCCCGATGTTGCGGGAGGGTGGGAGACCCAGTACTTC. This translates into CASSPDVAGGWETQYF.

This clone was detected once. The chain has TRBV5-5 and TRBJ1-1; D gene unclear. The CDR3 covers 14 residues. Germline V gene sequence: CDR1 SGHKS, CDR2 YYEKEE (reference sequence). V lost 0 bases to trimming and J lost 6 bases, with 12 bases between them. The CDR3 loop is CASSLVLSSAEAFF. In DNA form, the CDR3 reads TGTGCCAGCAGCTTGGTCTTGAGTAGCGCTGAAGCTTTCTTT.

The chain carries TRBV12-1 and TRBJ2-1; the D call of TRBD1 is as the table states it, not checked on the DNA. TRBV12-1 is marked as a pseudogene. The CDR3 runs to 17 residues. CDR3 sequence reads: CASSLTTGELSYNEQFF. The CDR3 DNA follows: TGTGCCAGCAGCTTGACGACAGGGGAGTTGTCCTACAATGAGCAGTTCTTC.

The chain joins TRBV5-8 to TRBJ1-1; no clear D gene. V shed 0 bases and J shed 1 base, with 7 bases lying between them. Germline V gives CDR1 SGHTS, CDR2 YDEGEE. The CDR3 consists of 14 residues. The CDR3 region is CASSLGGGNTEAFF. The CDR3 DNA is TGTGCCAGCAGCTTGGGTGGCGGGAACACTGAAGCTTTCTTT.